This T cell receptor (beta chain) was recorded in a study of cytotoxic CD8 clonotypes in ibrutinib-treated CLL. This clone was detected only a few times. The assay was immunoSEQ multiplex PCR, and TCRdb's table has in-frame clones only and misses some. The table lists around 60,000 clones, roughly 70% of them singletons. This CDR3 comprises 17 residues. Germline values: CDR1 MDHEN, CDR2 SYDVKM. J lost 0 bases, V lost 4 bases, and 8 bases had no gene match. The receptor's source is a human donor with chronic lymphocytic leukemia. The genes are TRBV28 and TRBJ2-5, with 10 bases fitting TRBD1. The starting material was PBMCs, obtained after 12 months of ibrutinib treatment. Written as DNA, the CDR3 is TGTGCCAGCAGTTCCCTCCCCGGGACAGGGGACCAAGAGACCCAGTACTTC. Translating it yields CASSSLPGTGDQETQYF.